The 14 T cell receptor beta chains listed next were all sequenced from one sample in a study of CXCR3-negative and CXCR3-positive naive CD8 T cells. General observations from the study: TRB CDR3s were more hydrophobic in CXCR3-positive than in CXCR3-negative naive cells.

The authors prepared UMI-labeled TRB cDNA libraries by 5' RACE. TCRdb re-called the 5' RACE reads, yielding one record per CDR3 amino acid sequence without DNA. The sample totals some 120,000 distinct CDR3 sequences; its top ten clones hold roughly 0.35%. These receptors are not linked to any known antigen. Sequencing was performed on naive CXCR3+ CD8+ T cells from blood. Sample subset: CD45RO-CCR7+CD27+CD95- naive CD8+ T cells expressing CXCR3 (TNR3+). These receptors were collected from a human donor in good health. Some clones in this sample may be carry-over from other donors' samples.

This chain joins TRBV7-3 and TRBJ2-2. The CDR3 is made up of 11 amino acids. Germline V CDR1 and CDR2: SGHTA, FQGTGA. This CDR3 is CASSETGELFF.

The chain links TRBV2 to TRBJ2-3; the TCRdb D gene call, TRBD1, has no DNA to confirm it. CDR1 SNHLY and CDR2 FYNNEI come from the germline V gene. The CDR3 runs 12 residues. This chain's CDR3 is CASSGIMDTQYF. Combining the CDR3 with reference TRBV2 and TRBJ2-3 gives the whole variable domain EPEVTQTPSHQVTQMGQEVILRCVPISNHLYFYWYRQILGQKVEFLVSFYNNEISEKSEIFDDQFSVERPDGSNFTLKIRSTKLEDSAMYFCASSGIMDTQYFGPGTRLTVL.

The genes are TRBV29-1 and TRBJ2-7; TCRdb lists TRBD1, though no DNA is available to test this call. CDR3 length: 13 amino acids. Germline CDR1 SQVTM, CDR2 ANQGSEA. The CDR3 loop is CSALRDSLYEQYF.

The chain has TRBV27 and TRBJ2-7; TCRdb gives TRBD1 as the D gene, but with no DNA this cannot be confirmed. From germline, CDR1 is MNHEY and CDR2 SMNVEV (reference sequence). The CDR3 has 14 amino acids. The CDR3 sequence is CASSLFRGTYEQYF.

V gene TRBV6-5 combines with J gene TRBJ2-2; TCRdb gives TRBD1 as the D gene, but with no DNA this cannot be confirmed. The CDR3 runs to 14 residues. Germline loops: CDR1 MNHEY, CDR2 SVGAGI. This chain's CDR3 is CASSYSTGNGELFF.

The CDR3 sequence: CASTFGGELFF. The chain uses TRBV6-5 and TRBJ2-2. Germline V CDR1 and CDR2: MNHEY, SVGAGI. The CDR3 extends over 11 amino acids.

The CDR3 here is CASSQTETSNQPQHF. The rearrangement uses TRBV4-1 and TRBJ1-5. Germline CDR1 reads MGHRA; CDR2 reads YSYEKL. CDR3 length equals 15 residues.

The V gene is TRBV20-1, the J gene TRBJ2-2; the TCRdb D gene call, TRBD2, has no DNA to confirm it. CDR3 length equals 14 residues. The V gene's germline CDR1 is DFQATT and CDR2 SNEGSKA (reference sequence). The CDR3 sequence is CSARGLLTAGELFF.

The chain combines TRBV9 with TRBJ2-7; TCRdb's D call of TRBD1 is untestable without DNA. This CDR3 is built from 15 residues. Germline CDR1 reads SGDLS; CDR2 reads YYNGEE. This CDR3 is CASSGRDRPTYEQYF.

The gene calls are TRBV6-5 and TRBJ1-5. This CDR3 spans 13 amino acids. Germline V gene sequence: CDR1 MNHEY, CDR2 SVGAGI. The CDR3 region is CASRKIWGQPQHF.

The chain carries TRBV4-2 and TRBJ2-7; the TCRdb D gene call, TRBD1, has no DNA to confirm it. The germline gives CDR1 LGHNA, CDR2 YNFKEQ. The CDR3 loop spans 14 amino acids. The chain's CDR3 is CASSQRLTGNEQYF.

The rearrangement links TRBV7-6 to TRBJ2-1; TCRdb selects TRBD2, and the lack of DNA leaves this call unchecked. Germline CDR1 and CDR2: SGHVS and FNYEAQ. The CDR3 consists of 15 residues. The CDR3 loop is CASSTSKSGDNEQFF.

The CDR3 loop reads CASSPGLATYNEQFF. V usage is TRBV27 and J usage is TRBJ2-1; the TRBD2 assignment by TCRdb is unverifiable without DNA. CDR3 length: 15 residues. CDR1 is MNHEY, CDR2 SMNVEV, per germline (reference sequence).

The rearrangement uses TRBV7-6 and TRBJ1-1; absent DNA, TCRdb's TRBD1 call cannot be checked. The germline gives CDR1 SGHVS, CDR2 FNYEAQ. The CDR3 sequence is 14 residues long. This CDR3 reads CASSPGRLNTEAFF.